This TCR beta chain was identified in a study of identical twins. MiXCR was run by TCRdb on the 5' RACE reads, yielding one entry per CDR3 protein. The sample includes 700,000 or so distinct CDR3 sequences, over 8.5% of them seen just once. In this sample, this clonotype turned up a few times. This CDR3 is built from 14 residues. The germline gives CDR1 MNHEY, CDR2 SMNVEV (reference sequence). V shed 5 bases, J shed 5 bases, and the junction held 5 bases outside the gene matches. This sample was also put to use in a study of yellow fever vaccine responses in identical twins.

The J gene is TRBJ2-1, the V gene TRBV27; 8 bases map to TRBD2. Sequencing was done on a sample of PBMCs. This TCR came from a woman aged 18-29 years in good health. CDR3 coding DNA: TGTGCCAGCAGTCCCCGGGGGGGAAACAATGAGCAGTTCTTC. It translates to CASSPRGGNNEQFF.